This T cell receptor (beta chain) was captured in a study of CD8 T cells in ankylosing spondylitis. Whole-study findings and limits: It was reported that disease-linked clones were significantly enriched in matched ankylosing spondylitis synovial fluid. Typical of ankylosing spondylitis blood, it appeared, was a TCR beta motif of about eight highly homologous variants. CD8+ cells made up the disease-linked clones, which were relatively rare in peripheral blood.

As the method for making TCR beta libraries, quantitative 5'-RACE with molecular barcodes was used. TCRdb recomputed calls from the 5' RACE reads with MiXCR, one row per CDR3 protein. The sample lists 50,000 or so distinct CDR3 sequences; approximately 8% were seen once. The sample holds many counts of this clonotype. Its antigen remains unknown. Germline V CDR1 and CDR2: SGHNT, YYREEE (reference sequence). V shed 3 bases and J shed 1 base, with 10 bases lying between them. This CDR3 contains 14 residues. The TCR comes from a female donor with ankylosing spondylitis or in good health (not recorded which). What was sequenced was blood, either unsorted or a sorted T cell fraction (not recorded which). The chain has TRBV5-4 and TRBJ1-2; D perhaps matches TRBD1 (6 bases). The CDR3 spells CASSSGDLNYGYTF. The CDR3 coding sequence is TGTGCCAGCAGCTCAGGGGATCTTAACTATGGCTACACCTTC.